Listed below are T cell receptor beta chains from one sample, sequenced in a study of shared clonotypes between healthy human individuals. Sequencing was performed with immunoSEQ multiplex PCR; in TCRdb, only in-frame clones are kept and a portion is missing. The sample lists 850,000 to 1,200,000 clones; approximately 72% were seen once. Source material: memory CD4+ T cells sorted from blood. All receptors derive from a man aged 18 to 30 in good health. Both conserved end residues are part of each CDR3. Each record gives: clone size, J gene, V gene, D gene, CDR3 DNA, CDR3 protein. D genes are given only for firm matches. A row's size may be missing; if present it is once, few, many or a size class.

few,TRBJ2-2,TRBV18,NA,TGTGCCAGCTCACCTCGCATCAGGGGACAAACGAACACCGGGGAGCTGTTTTTT,CASSPRIRGQTNTGELFF
NA,TRBJ1-6,TRBV4-1,TRBD1,TGCGCCAGCAGCCAAGCGGGACAGGGGAGTTCACCCCTCCACTTT,CASSQAGQGSSPLHF
NA,TRBJ1-1,TRBV11-2,NA,TGTGCCAGCAGCTTAGACCTTATAGGGGGGGCTTTCTTT,CASSLDLIGGAFF
once,TRBJ2-7,TRBV5-1,NA,TGCGCCAGCAGCTCCGGGATCTACTACGAGCAGTACTTC,CASSSGIYYEQYF
NA,TRBJ2-3,TRBV5-6,TRBD1,TGTGCCAGCAGCCTGAACAGGGGCTCTAACACAGATACGCAGTATTTT,CASSLNRGSNTDTQYF
NA,TRBJ2-3,TRBV5-5,NA,TGTGCCAGCAGCCCGCATGATACGCAGTATTTT,CASSPHDTQYF
NA,TRBJ1-6,TRBV18,NA,TGTGCCAGCTCCCAGGGAGGTTCACCCCTCCACTTT,CASSQGGSPLHF
NA,TRBJ2-5,TRBV11-2,NA,TGTGCCAGCAGCTTAGATGGATCCAGTCAAGAGACCCAGTACTTC,CASSLDGSSQETQYF
NA,TRBJ1-2,TRBV5-6,NA,TGTGCCAGCAGCTTGGTCAGTCCAGGGGCGGGTAACTATGGCTACACCTTC,CASSLVSPGAGNYGYTF
NA,TRBJ2-5,TRBV19,TRBD2,TGTGCCAGTAGTCCCCAGCGGGGGTCCCAAGAGACCCAGTACTTC,CASSPQRGSQETQYF
NA,TRBJ2-1,TRBV6-1,TRBD2,TGTGCCAGCAAGGCTAGCGGGGGACACTATGAGCAGTTCTTC,CASKASGGHYEQFF
NA,TRBJ2-1,TRBV11-2,NA,TGTGCCAGCAGCCCAAGAGCGGTTCCCTACAATGAGCAGTTCTTC,CASSPRAVPYNEQFF
NA,TRBJ2-3,TRBV20-1,NA,TGCAGTGCTAGTGGAGATACGCAGTATTTT,CSASGDTQYF
NA,TRBJ1-2,TRBV2,NA,TGTGCCAGCAAGGGAGATAGCTATGGCTACACCTTC,CASKGDSYGYTF
few,TRBJ2-7,TRBV28,TRBD2,TGTGCCAGCAGTTCTGGGACTACCCCCTACGAGCAGTACTTC,CASSSGTTPYEQYF
NA,TRBJ1-1,TRBV20-1,NA,TGCAGTGCTAGCGGAAGGACTGAAGCTTTCTTT,CSASGRTEAFF
NA,TRBJ1-1,TRBV7-2,NA,TGTGCCAGCAGCCAACCCGTGGGGCGCACTGAAGCTTTCTTT,CASSQPVGRTEAFF
NA,TRBJ2-3,TRBV28,TRBD1,TGTGCCAGCAGTTTACAGGGGGCCACAGATACGCAGTATTTT,CASSLQGATDTQYF
NA,TRBJ1-5,TRBV19,TRBD1,TGTGCCAGTAGTATAGAATTTTTCGGGACAGGGGGCTGGCAGCCCCAGCATTTT,CASSIEFFGTGGWQPQHF
NA,TRBJ2-3,TRBV9,TRBD2,TGTGCCAGCAGCGTAGGGCTAGCGGGGGGGCAACAAGATACGCAGTATTTT,CASSVGLAGGQQDTQYF
few,TRBJ1-4,TRBV10-3,NA,TGTGCCATCAGGGCCACAGGGATTAATGAAAAACTGTTTTTT,CAIRATGINEKLFF
NA,TRBJ1-6,TRBV19,NA,TGTGCCAGTAGTATCGGACTGGGGATTCAAAATTCACCCCTCCACTTT,CASSIGLGIQNSPLHF
NA,TRBJ2-2,TRBV6-1,NA,TGTGCCAGCAGGGCTAGAGGGACCGGGGAGCTGTTTTTT,CASRARGTGELFF
NA,TRBJ2-3,TRBV7-9,NA,TGTGCCAGCAGCTTAAGCAGTTCTAGCACAGATACGCAGTATTTT,CASSLSSSSTDTQYF
NA,TRBJ2-1,TRBV7-2,NA,TGTGCCAGCAGCTCTCCGGGACTCCTTAACAATGAGCAGTTCTTC,CASSSPGLLNNEQFF
once,TRBJ2-1,TRBV6-1,TRBD2,TGTGCCAGCAGCCTGGGACTAAATTACAATGAGCAGTTCTTC,CASSLGLNYNEQFF
NA,TRBJ1-2,TRBV4-1,NA,TGCGCCAGCAGGCCCTCTGGAGGAAACTATGGCTACACCTTC,CASRPSGGNYGYTF
NA,TRBJ1-1,TRBV7-6,NA,TGTGCCAGCAGCTCCACAGGGCTGACTTTGAACACTGAAGCTTTCTTT,CASSSTGLTLNTEAFF
NA,TRBJ1-1,TRBV5-1,NA,TGCGCCAGCAGCTTGACAGGGCACACTGAAGCTTTCTTT,CASSLTGHTEAFF
NA,TRBJ2-2,TRBV10-3,NA,TGTGCCATCAGTGAGTCACGGTACGAGGAGCTGTTTTTT,CAISESRYEELFF
few,TRBJ2-5,TRBV11-1,NA,TGTGCCAGCAGCTTTTGGGGGCAAGAGACCCAGTACTTC,CASSFWGQETQYF
NA,TRBJ2-2,TRBV5-1,TRBD2,TGCGCCAGCAGCCGAACTAGCGGGGGGGCGAACACCGGGGAGCTGTTTTTT,CASSRTSGGANTGELFF
NA,TRBJ2-5,TRBV7-2,NA,TGTGCCAGCAGCCGGGGGTACCAAGAGACCCAGTACTTC,CASSRGYQETQYF
NA,TRBJ2-5,TRBV18,TRBD2,TGTGCCAGCTCACCGCGGGGGGGCCAGGAGACCCAGTACTTC,CASSPRGGQETQYF
NA,TRBJ1-4,TRBV28,NA,TGTGCCAGCAGTCATTGGTCCGGTCAGGGCTATAGTGAAAAACTGTTTTTT,CASSHWSGQGYSEKLFF
NA,TRBJ2-7,TRBV15,TRBD2,TGTGCCACCAGCCTCCGGGGGAGGGTCGGAGACGAGCAGTACTTC,CATSLRGRVGDEQYF
NA,TRBJ2-3,TRBV19,NA,TGTGCCAGTACCTTAAGGGGGGGTCCCACAGATACGCAGTATTTT,CASTLRGGPTDTQYF